This entry is about one T cell receptor (beta chain). This clonotype was recorded at least ten times. Its antigen target is currently unknown. No much larger clonotype is one base removed from it; base qualities were not supplied. The sample comes from a study of T cell repertoires in cytomegalovirus infection (dated by TCRdb to about 2019). With respect to the entire study: Donor HLA type was relevant to the analysis, as public TCR beta signatures indicated carriage of CMV infection together with the matching HLA type.

The CDR3 numbers 15 residues from cysteine through phenylalanine. The kept DNA is CDR3 alone, 45 bases in frame from the first base. The junction shows trimming of 5 bases on V and 5 bases on J, plus 19 bases between the germline ends. Taken from the germline V gene, the CDR1 and CDR2 loops are MNHEY and SVGEGT. Findings and caveats that apply to the study as a whole: In both this cohort and an independent cohort of some 370 donors, the cumulative frequency of public TCR beta family members distinguished carriers of CMV infection plus the relevant HLA type. The ex vivo response was dominated by HLA-C-restricted CMV-specific TCR beta clonotypes, and the single most frequent clonotype in two of eight donors was supplied by these HLA-C-restricted clonotypes.

The instrument was an Illumina HiSeq 1500. TCRdb reanalyzed the raw reads on its own, using fastp at Q25 for trimming and MiXCR for clone calling, and kept in-frame beta chains. Rows with one shared CDR3 protein collapse into an entry with the most common genes and DNA. The sample yields about 250,000 distinct CDR3 sequences; around 6.2% were counted once. The top ten hold 5.5% to 8% of the sample. The origin of this receptor is a human donor in good health (CMV status not recorded). Some clones in this sample may be carry-over from other donors' samples. Sequencing was done on a sample of PBMCs. Recombination joined TRBV6-2 or TRBV6-3 with TRBJ2-7, with the D call tentatively TRBD1 or TRBD2, each fitting 6 bases. The sequenced DNA is TGTGCCAGCAGTCTGAAGCCCAACGGGGGCCACGAGCAGTACTTC. It is translated as CASSLKPNGGHEQYF.